This TCR beta chain was profiled in a study of sequential checkpoint blockade in melanoma. Treatment reported: randomized to nivolumab then ipilimumab (arm A) or the reverse (arm B). V lost 5 bases and J lost 3, with 14 bases in between. The CDR3 sequence is 15 residues long. CDR1 is MDHEN, CDR2 SYDVKM, per germline. Clones were read by immunoSEQ multiplex PCR, and TCRdb kept only the in-frame ones, dropping some. The sample has 35,000 to 50,000 clones; 86% are singletons. The chain employs TRBV28 and TRBJ1-5; a weak D match, TRBD1 (6 bases). The source material was CD8+ T cells sorted from blood (inferred from file names), sampled from a patient given nivolumab and ipilimumab in sequence. This sequence was found in a human donor with melanoma. CDR3: CASSTRGGPNQPQHF. CDR3 in DNA: TGTGCCAGCAGTACCCGGGGGGGCCCCAATCAGCCCCAGCATTTT.